The 30 T cell receptor beta chains reported below all come from one sample, sequenced in a study of neurological immune-mediated disorders. TCRdb ran MiXCR on the 5' RACE reads and lists one entry per CDR3 protein. Of about 40,000 distinct CDR3 sequences listed, 2% to 3% were seen once; the top ten hold 2% to 3%. Sequencing used PBMCs. The receptors come from a man aged 50 or older with multiple sclerosis.

The chain couples TRBV5-5 to TRBJ2-4; 7 nucleotides line up with TRBD1. The length of the CDR3 is 16 residues. CDR1 is SGHKS and CDR2 is YYEKEE in the germline V gene (reference sequence). V shed 0 bases and J 0 bases; nucleotides not matched to a gene: 3. The CDR3 here is CASSLGDSLAKNIQYF. As DNA, the CDR3 is TGTGCCAGCAGCTTGGGGGACAGTCTAGCCAAAAACATTCAGTACTTC.

This clonotype was picked up many times. V and J are TRBV6-5 and TRBJ2-1; 10 bases match TRBD2. The germline V gene encodes CDR1 MNHEY and CDR2 SVGAGI. With 2 bases clipped from V and 6 bases from J, the junction kept 4 bases outside the gene matches. The CDR3 extends over 15 amino acids. The CDR3 nucleotides are TGTGCCAGCAGTTACGTTACTAGCGGGGCCAATGAGCAGTTCTTC. This gives the protein CASSYVTSGANEQFF.

This clonotype was picked up many times. The chain has TRBV20-1 and TRBJ2-1; 10 bases align to TRBD2. The CDR3 covers 13 residues. V was pared by 6 bases and J by 5 bases, with 4 bases of the junction left unmatched. Germline CDR1 and CDR2: DFQATT and SNEGSKA (reference sequence). The CDR3 reads CSAWTSGDNEQFF. As DNA, the CDR3 is TGCAGTGCCTGGACTAGCGGTGACAATGAGCAGTTCTTC.

This clonotype was counted at least ten times. V is TRBV9 and J is TRBJ2-5, with TRBD2 matching 11 bases. Germline lookup yields CDR1 SGDLS and CDR2 YYNGEE. The length of the CDR3 is 16 residues. V shed 4 bases, J shed 2 bases, and the junction held 7 bases outside the gene matches. The CDR3 reads CASSTGTSGVQETQYF. CDR3 nucleotide sequence: TGTGCCAGCAGCACCGGGACTAGCGGAGTTCAAGAGACCCAGTACTTC.

This clonotype was recorded at least ten times. The chain recombines TRBV5-1 with TRBJ1-2; D unclear. CDR1 and CDR2 from the germline V gene are SGHRS and YFSETQ. Trimming pared 0 bases from V and 6 bases from J, leaving 18 bases between. This CDR3 has 16 amino acids. The CDR3 loop reads CASSLAGVTGQDGYTF. CDR3 nucleotides: TGCGCCAGCAGCTTGGCCGGCGTAACTGGGCAGGATGGCTACACCTTC.

This clonotype was seen ten or more times. The chain carries TRBV10-3 and TRBJ1-4; TRBD1 agrees at 8 bases. The CDR3 has 13 residues. Germline CDR1 reads ENHRY; CDR2 reads SYGVKD. V lost 2 bases, J lost 9 bases, and 2 bases stayed unmatched. CDR3 residues: CAISEGQGQKLFF. The CDR3 nucleotides are TGTGCCATCAGTGAGGGACAGGGCCAAAAACTGTTTTTT.

This clonotype was detected ten times or more. The gene calls are TRBV7-2 and TRBJ2-1, with D uncertain. From germline, CDR1 is SGHTA and CDR2 FQGNSA. Deletions cut 4 bases from V and 4 bases from J, with 11 bases between. The CDR3 totals 14 residues. CDR3 nucleotide sequence: TGTGCCAGCAGCTATCCTGGCATATACAATGAGCAGTTCTTC. Translated: CASSYPGIYNEQFF.

This clonotype was picked up a small number of times. The missing conserved phenylalanine or tryptophan at the end of this CDR3 makes a read error likely. The V call is TRBV20-1, the J call TRBJ2-1; 14 bases line up with TRBD2. This CDR3 is 14 amino acids long. The germline gives CDR1 DFQATT, CDR2 SNEGSKA (reference sequence). The J segment lost 5 bases and the V segment lost 4 bases, leaving 1 base of the junction unmatched. The CDR3 protein is CSATGLAGDNEQFI. DNA for the CDR3: TGCAGTGCTACGGGACTAGCGGGGGACAATGAGCAGTTCATC.

This clonotype was picked up many times. The J gene is TRBJ1-1, the V gene TRBV29-1, with D maybe TRBD1 (5 bases). This CDR3 is 15 amino acids long. V was shortened by 7 bases and J by 0 bases, with 18 bases between the two germline ends. Germline loops: CDR1 SQVTM, CDR2 ANQGSEA. In DNA form, the CDR3 reads TGCAGCGCTCACCCGGGGGGTCGGCTGAACACTGAAGCTTTCTTT. Its translation: CSAHPGGRLNTEAFF.

This clonotype was counted ten times or more. The J gene is TRBJ1-5, the V gene TRBV10-3; D unresolved. The CDR3 extends over 14 amino acids. Trimming took 3 bases from V and 0 from J, leaving 6 bases between them. Germline V lookup: CDR1 ENHRY, CDR2 SYGVKD. The CDR3 DNA is TGTGCCATCAGTGAAAAATATAGCAATCAGCCCCAGCATTTT. It yields the protein CAISEKYSNQPQHF.

This clonotype was detected many times. The V and J genes are TRBV7-8 and TRBJ2-3; D gene ambiguous. Trimming stripped 1 base from V and 8 bases from J, with 10 bases between. The CDR3 is 13 residues long. Germline-derived CDR1 and CDR2 are SGHVS and FQNEAQ. CDR3 DNA: TGTGCCAGCAGCTTAGGACCCCCGGGTACGCAGTATTTT. Protein: CASSLGPPGTQYF.

In this sample, this clonotype turned up many times. The V and J genes are TRBV20-1 and TRBJ2-5, with 15 bases matching TRBD2. Looked up from germline, CDR1 is DFQATT and CDR2 is SNEGSKA (reference sequence). The CDR3 spans 16 residues. J lost 5 bases, V lost 3 bases, and 7 bases had no gene match. DNA for the CDR3: TGCAGTGCTAGCGGACTAGCGGGGGGGCCGGGGGAGACCCAGTACTTC. Its protein product is CSASGLAGGPGETQYF.

This clonotype was recorded many times. J is TRBJ1-1 and V is TRBV27; D is unresolved. Germline V gives CDR1 MNHEY, CDR2 SMNVEV (reference sequence). This CDR3 comprises 15 residues. V was clipped by 6 bases and J by 10 bases, with 24 bases between them. CDR3 in amino acids: CASRSLRFRGLSAFF. The DNA of the CDR3 is TGTGCCAGCAGGTCTCTCAGGTTTAGAGGGCTTTCAGCTTTCTTT.

This clonotype has ten or more counts. The chain couples TRBV28 to TRBJ1-3; a possible D gene is TRBD1 (6 bases). The CDR3 covers 15 residues. Per the germline V gene, CDR1 is MDHEN and CDR2 is SYDVKM. V gave up 4 bases and J gave up 0 bases, with 10 bases separating them. The CDR3: CASSSGQISGNTIYF. DNA for the CDR3: TGTGCCAGCAGTTCAGGACAGATCTCTGGAAACACCATATATTTT.

At least ten counts were recorded for this clonotype. This chain connects TRBV6-5 to TRBJ2-5, with D hard to call. The germline V gene encodes CDR1 MNHEY and CDR2 SVGAGI. CDR3 length: 14 amino acids. The V and J ends lost 5 bases and 1 base respectively, with 11 bases between them. The CDR3 nucleotides read TGTGCCAGCAGTACTGGGATCACCCAAGAGACCCAGTACTTC. Amino acids: CASSTGITQETQYF.

This clonotype was counted ten times or more. The V gene is TRBV6-4, the J gene TRBJ2-3; 12 bases line up with TRBD2. The CDR3 has 15 residues. With V trimmed by 5 bases and J by 2 bases, 2 bases remained unmatched. The germline V gene has CDR1 MRHNA and CDR2 SNTAGT. Written as DNA, the CDR3 is TGTGCCAGCAGTCGGACTAGCGGGACCACAGATACGCAGTATTTT. Its protein product is CASSRTSGTTDTQYF.

This clonotype was observed many times. The chain combines TRBV3-1 with TRBJ2-1; 11 positions match TRBD2. Unmatched junction bases numbered 8, after V lost 4 bases and J lost 3 bases. The CDR3 runs to 17 residues. CDR1 and CDR2 from the germline V gene are LGHDT and YNNKEL (reference sequence). The CDR3 sequence: CASSRLKLAGVYNEQFF. CDR3 nucleotides: TGTGCCAGCAGCCGCTTAAAACTAGCGGGGGTCTACAATGAGCAGTTCTTC.

There are many counts of this clonotype. The V call is TRBV15, the J call TRBJ1-5, with D perhaps TRBD1 (6 bases). V lost 3 bases and J 6 bases, leaving 12 bases between the germline ends. This CDR3 spans 14 amino acids. Germline V CDR1 and CDR2: LNHNV, YYDKDF (reference sequence). The CDR3 sequence: CATSREGDRQPQHF. The CDR3 nucleotides are TGTGCCACCAGCAGGGAGGGGGACCGTCAGCCCCAGCATTTT. Variable domain in full (rest from reference TRBV15 and TRBJ1-5): DAMVIQNPRYQVTQFGKPVTLSCSQTLNHNVMYWYQQKSSQAPKLLFHYYDKDFNNEADTPDNFQSRRPNTSFCFLDIRSPGLGDTAMYLCATSREGDRQPQHFGDGTRLSIL.

This clonotype was seen many times. J is TRBJ2-1 and V is TRBV4-3; D remains unclear. The germline V and J ends were trimmed by 3 bases and 4 bases, with 4 bases remaining between them. Germline V CDR1 and CDR2: LGHNA, YSLEER. The CDR3 length is 12 residues. CDR3 sequence (DNA): TGCGCCAGCAGCCAGAATTACAATGAGCAGTTCTTC. This encodes CASSQNYNEQFF.

This clonotype has only a few counts. CDR3 nucleotides: TGCGCCAGCAGCCAAGATCAAGCCTACGAGCAGTACTTC. This gives the protein CASSQDQAYEQYF. The chain recombines TRBV4-1 with TRBJ2-7; D remains ambiguous. CDR3 length: 13 amino acids. With 0 bases removed from V and 2 bases from J, the gap between germline ends came to 5 bases. The germline V gene has CDR1 MGHRA and CDR2 YSYEKL.

This clonotype appeared many times. This chain links TRBV12-3 or TRBV12-4 with TRBJ1-5, with D possibly matching TRBD1 (6 bases). The length of the CDR3 is 14 residues. Trimming left V 6 bases short and J 1 base short, with 10 bases between. The CDR3 coding sequence is TGTGCCAGCAGGGGGGGGCCAAGCAATCAGCCCCAGCATTTT. It codes for CASRGGPSNQPQHF.

Turning to this clonotype: As the CDR3 is not closed by the conserved phenylalanine or tryptophan, this likely results from a read error. The chain joins TRBV4-1 to TRBJ2-5, with D perhaps given as TRBD1 or TRBD2 (5 bases each). The V gene lost 5 bases and the J gene lost 5 bases, with 9 bases spanning the gap. Per germline, CDR1 MGHRA and CDR2 YSYEKL. The CDR3 extends over 12 amino acids. This CDR3 is CASSSWGETQYY. CDR3 nucleotide sequence: TGCGCCAGCAGCTCCTGGGGGGAGACCCAGTACTAC.

This clonotype is medium-sized within its sample. The chain carries TRBV12-3 or TRBV12-4 and TRBJ2-7; the match to TRBD1 covers 8 bases. The CDR3 consists of 14 residues. Trimming took 7 bases from V and 5 from J; bases not matched to a gene: 10. The CDR3 region is CASTSDRATNEQYF. The CDR3, as DNA: TGTGCCAGCACCTCGGACAGGGCCACCAACGAGCAGTACTTC.

The table lists this clonotype with a few counts. The V gene is TRBV7-2, the J gene TRBJ2-4; D gene ambiguous. The V end was cut by 3 bases, the J end by 0 bases, with 6 bases between. Per germline, CDR1 SGHTA and CDR2 FQGNSA. The CDR3 covers 14 residues. The CDR3 nucleotides read TGTGCCAGCAGCTTTGATCTAGCCAAAAACATTCAGTACTTC. Protein product: CASSFDLAKNIQYF.

At least ten counts were recorded for this clonotype. The chain recombines TRBV12-3 or TRBV12-4 with TRBJ1-5; D might be TRBD1 (5 bases). Trimming took 4 bases from V and 5 from J, leaving 12 bases between them. The CDR3 has 14 amino acids. In nucleotides, the CDR3 is TGTGCCAGCAGTTATCTTACGGGGGATCAGCCCCAGCATTTT. Protein sequence: CASSYLTGDQPQHF.

This clonotype was counted ten times or more. The chain links TRBV5-1 to TRBJ2-7; D is unresolved. Deletions cut 4 bases from V and 1 base from J, with 15 bases between. Germline lookup yields CDR1 SGHRS and CDR2 YFSETQ. This CDR3 region has 15 residues. CDR3 residues: CASSTASSPSYEQYF. CDR3 nucleotide sequence: TGCGCCAGCAGCACAGCAAGTTCCCCGTCCTACGAGCAGTACTTC.

This clonotype was seen at least ten times. This rearrangement joins TRBV20-1 to TRBJ1-4; D uncertain. V lost 3 bases, J lost 7 bases, and 12 bases lay in between. Germline CDR1 reads DFQATT; CDR2 reads SNEGSKA (reference sequence). The CDR3 length is 13 residues. The CDR3 is CSASRAAGEKLFF. For the CDR3, the DNA is TGCAGTGCTAGCCGGGCCGCGGGTGAAAAACTGTTTTTT.

This clonotype was found many times. This chain links TRBV6-5 with TRBJ1-2, with 10 bases aligning to TRBD1. V was pared by 7 bases and J by 3 bases, with 5 bases of the junction left unmatched. Per germline, CDR1 MNHEY and CDR2 SVGAGI. The CDR3 is 14 amino acids. CDR3 region: CASKAGTGDYGYTF. The CDR3 DNA follows: TGTGCCAGCAAAGCCGGGACAGGGGACTATGGCTACACCTTC.

This clonotype was detected a few times. It may be a read error: a sequence one base away is much more abundant. The V gene is TRBV9, the J gene TRBJ2-1, with D unresolved. V was pared by 4 bases and J by 1 base, with 15 bases between. The CDR3 runs 16 residues. CDR1 and CDR2 from the germline V gene are SGDLS and YYNGEE. The CDR3 DNA reads TGTGCCAGCAGCCCAATCATTGTCAGATCCTACAATGAGCAGTTCTTC. Translated: CASSPIIVRSYNEQFF.

The chain links TRBV6-6 to TRBJ2-7; unclear D gene. CDR1 is MNHNY, CDR2 SVGAGI, per germline (reference sequence). Deletions cut 2 bases from V and 2 bases from J, with 10 bases between. The CDR3 consists of 14 residues. As DNA, the CDR3 is TGTGCCAGCAGTTACGAGGCAGTTCCCTACGAGCAGTACTTC. This codes for CASSYEAVPYEQYF.